The rows below give T cell receptor beta chains drawn from one sample of a study of cytomegalovirus exposure and HLA in healthy donors. Repertoires were generated with immunoSEQ multiplex PCR, while TCRdb's copy carries only in-frame clones and drops some. The profile shows about 190,000 clones, roughly 80% of them singletons. The sample was PBMCs. These receptors originate from a woman in her thirties in good health and CMV-seropositive. The CDR3 runs from the conserved cysteine through the conserved F or W. The order of the fields is clone size, D gene, J gene, V gene, CDR3 DNA, CDR3 protein. The D gene is left open where the match is weak. Rows may omit the clone size; those that give it use once, few, many or a size class.

clone size: .
D gene: .
J gene: TRBJ2-5
V gene: TRBV11-2
CDR3 DNA: TGTGCCAGCAGCTTAGGATGGGGAGAAGAGACCCAGTACTTC
CDR3 protein: CASSLGWGEETQYF

clone size: .
D gene: .
J gene: TRBJ1-4
V gene: TRBV20-1
CDR3 DNA: TGCAGTGCTAGAGACGCGGGACTGTTTTTT
CDR3 protein: CSARDAGLFF

clone size: .
D gene: TRBD2
J gene: TRBJ2-5
V gene: TRBV4-3
CDR3 DNA: TGCGCCAGCAGCCCCAGGGGTCGGGGGGGCAGAGAGACCCAGTACTTC
CDR3 protein: CASSPRGRGGRETQYF

clone size: .
D gene: .
J gene: TRBJ2-7
V gene: TRBV6-1
CDR3 DNA: TGTGCCAGCTCCCCCCCGCGGACACCAAACTACGAGCAGTACTTC
CDR3 protein: CASSPPRTPNYEQYF

clone size: few
D gene: .
J gene: TRBJ2-2
V gene: TRBV2
CDR3 DNA: TGTGCCAGCACGGCGGGCGGGGAGCTGTTTTTT
CDR3 protein: CASTAGGELFF

clone size: .
D gene: .
J gene: TRBJ1-6
V gene: TRBV5-6
CDR3 DNA: TGTGCCAGCAGCGGGGGCAGGGCCTATAATTCACCCCTCCACTTT
CDR3 protein: CASSGGRAYNSPLHF

clone size: .
D gene: .
J gene: TRBJ2-7
V gene: TRBV5-1
CDR3 DNA: TGCGCCAGCAGCTTCGCGGGACAGATATACGAGCAGTACTTC
CDR3 protein: CASSFAGQIYEQYF

clone size: .
D gene: .
J gene: TRBJ1-2
V gene: TRBV5-6
CDR3 DNA: TGTGCCAGCAGCTTGGACAGGGCAGGTGGCTACACCTTC
CDR3 protein: CASSLDRAGGYTF

clone size: .
D gene: .
J gene: TRBJ2-5
V gene: TRBV18
CDR3 DNA: TGTGCCAGCTCAACCACCGGGACTCTGAACTTC
CDR3 protein: CASSTTGTLNF

clone size: .
D gene: TRBD1
J gene: TRBJ1-1
V gene: TRBV18
CDR3 DNA: TGTGCCAGCTCATTGACAGGGACCCGCACTGAAGCTTTCTTT
CDR3 protein: CASSLTGTRTEAFF

clone size: .
D gene: TRBD1
J gene: TRBJ2-7
V gene: TRBV2
CDR3 DNA: TGTGCCAGCAGTCCCTACGGGACAGAGTACGAGCAGTACTTC
CDR3 protein: CASSPYGTEYEQYF

clone size: .
D gene: TRBD2
J gene: TRBJ2-5
V gene: TRBV7-2
CDR3 DNA: TGTGCCAGCAGCCTCACTAGCGGGGGGCCCCAAGAGACCCAGTACTTC
CDR3 protein: CASSLTSGGPQETQYF

clone size: .
D gene: .
J gene: TRBJ1-2
V gene: TRBV5-1
CDR3 DNA: TGCGCCAGCAGGCAGGCAACTAACTATGGCTACACCTTC
CDR3 protein: CASRQATNYGYTF

clone size: .
D gene: .
J gene: TRBJ2-5
V gene: TRBV27
CDR3 DNA: TGTGCCAGCAGTTTAGGCCAGTTGGAGACCCAGTACTTC
CDR3 protein: CASSLGQLETQYF

clone size: few
D gene: .
J gene: TRBJ2-7
V gene: TRBV6-5
CDR3 DNA: TGTGCCAGCAGGGGTTGGGCAGCCTACGAGCAGTACTTC
CDR3 protein: CASRGWAAYEQYF

clone size: .
D gene: .
J gene: TRBJ1-2
V gene: TRBV30
CDR3 DNA: TGTGCCTGGAGTGTACGTGAGGGCGGGGGTCATGGCTACACCTTC
CDR3 protein: CAWSVREGGGHGYTF

clone size: .
D gene: .
J gene: TRBJ1-1
V gene: TRBV11-3
CDR3 DNA: TGTGCCAGCAGCTTAAGGGGGAACACTGAAGCTTTCTTT
CDR3 protein: CASSLRGNTEAFF

clone size: .
D gene: .
J gene: TRBJ2-6
V gene: TRBV7-2
CDR3 DNA: TGTGCCAGCAGCCAACCTTGGCCTGGGGCCAACGTCCTGACTTTC
CDR3 protein: CASSQPWPGANVLTF

clone size: once
D gene: .
J gene: TRBJ2-5
V gene: TRBV28
CDR3 DNA: TGTGCCAGCAGCGTAGAAGAGACCCAGTACTTC
CDR3 protein: CASSVEETQYF

clone size: .
D gene: .
J gene: TRBJ2-3
V gene: TRBV18
CDR3 DNA: TGTGCCAGCTCACCATCGAGCACAGATACGCAGTATTTT
CDR3 protein: CASSPSSTDTQYF

clone size: once
D gene: .
J gene: TRBJ1-1
V gene: TRBV5-1
CDR3 DNA: TGCGCCAGCAGTCCCAGCCGGGGTAGGCCATCTGAAGCTTTCTTT
CDR3 protein: CASSPSRGRPSEAFF

clone size: .
D gene: .
J gene: TRBJ2-5
V gene: TRBV7-2
CDR3 DNA: TGTGCCAGCAGCCTAACACAGAAAACCCAAGAGACCCAGTACTTC
CDR3 protein: CASSLTQKTQETQYF

clone size: .
D gene: TRBD2
J gene: TRBJ2-7
V gene: TRBV27
CDR3 DNA: TGTGCCAGCAGTAAGCAGCGGGAGGGCCCCGAGCAGTACTTC
CDR3 protein: CASSKQREGPEQYF

clone size: few
D gene: .
J gene: TRBJ2-7
V gene: TRBV19
CDR3 DNA: TGTGCCAGTAGTATTGAACTAGGCCGCGACGAGCAGTACTTC
CDR3 protein: CASSIELGRDEQYF

clone size: once
D gene: TRBD2
J gene: TRBJ2-7
V gene: TRBV19
CDR3 DNA: TGTGCCAGTAGAGGATCCAGGACTAGCGGTTCCTACGAGCAGTACTTC
CDR3 protein: CASRGSRTSGSYEQYF

clone size: few
D gene: .
J gene: TRBJ2-7
V gene: TRBV28
CDR3 DNA: TGTGCCAGCAGTTTGTCTAGCTCCTACGAGCAGTACTTC
CDR3 protein: CASSLSSSYEQYF

clone size: .
D gene: .
J gene: TRBJ1-2
V gene: TRBV7-9
CDR3 DNA: TGTGCCAGCAGCCACAGAGACAGGAGTACTTACTATGGCTACACCTTC
CDR3 protein: CASSHRDRSTYYGYTF

clone size: .
D gene: .
J gene: TRBJ2-2
V gene: TRBV5-1
CDR3 DNA: TGCGCCAGCAGCTTAGAGGGGGAGCTGTTTTTT
CDR3 protein: CASSLEGELFF

clone size: .
D gene: .
J gene: TRBJ1-2
V gene: TRBV10-3
CDR3 DNA: TGTGCCATCAGTGATCAGGGGAACTATGGCTACACCTTC
CDR3 protein: CAISDQGNYGYTF

clone size: .
D gene: TRBD1
J gene: TRBJ2-7
V gene: TRBV6-7
CDR3 DNA: TGTGCCAGCAGTTACTTCGGACAGGTTTCATCCTACGAGCAGTACTTC
CDR3 protein: CASSYFGQVSSYEQYF

clone size: .
D gene: TRBD1
J gene: TRBJ2-7
V gene: TRBV29-1
CDR3 DNA: TGCAGCGTTGATGCCGGGACAGGGGCCGGCGAGCAGTACTTC
CDR3 protein: CSVDAGTGAGEQYF

clone size: .
D gene: TRBD1
J gene: TRBJ1-5
V gene: TRBV6-1
CDR3 DNA: TGTGCCAGCAGTACGACAGGGATAACAGGGCCCCAGCATTTT
CDR3 protein: CASSTTGITGPQHF

clone size: .
D gene: .
J gene: TRBJ1-1
V gene: TRBV7-3
CDR3 DNA: TGTGCCAGCAGCCTAGCGTCATCGACTGAAGCTTTCTTT
CDR3 protein: CASSLASSTEAFF

clone size: .
D gene: .
J gene: TRBJ1-1
V gene: TRBV30
CDR3 DNA: TGTGCCTGGATGAGACGGGACGGGGGCACTGAAGCTTTCTTT
CDR3 protein: CAWMRRDGGTEAFF

clone size: .
D gene: TRBD2
J gene: TRBJ2-5
V gene: TRBV7-8
CDR3 DNA: TGTGCCAGCAGCTTAGTTCCTAGCGGTTCCGAGACCCAGTACTTC
CDR3 protein: CASSLVPSGSETQYF

clone size: .
D gene: TRBD2
J gene: TRBJ2-7
V gene: TRBV18
CDR3 DNA: TGTGCCAGCTCACTGGGACTAGCGGGAGCTGAGCAGTACTTC
CDR3 protein: CASSLGLAGAEQYF

clone size: .
D gene: .
J gene: TRBJ2-7
V gene: TRBV29-1
CDR3 DNA: TGCAGCGGGTCCGGGACTCCCGGCGAGCAGTACTTC
CDR3 protein: CSGSGTPGEQYF

clone size: .
D gene: .
J gene: TRBJ1-5
V gene: TRBV2
CDR3 DNA: TGTGCCAGCAGCGAACTAGGGGATCAGCCCCAGCATTTT
CDR3 protein: CASSELGDQPQHF

clone size: .
D gene: .
J gene: TRBJ2-3
V gene: TRBV29-1
CDR3 DNA: TGCAGCGTTATCCCGAGCACAGATACGCAGTATTTT
CDR3 protein: CSVIPSTDTQYF

clone size: .
D gene: .
J gene: TRBJ1-5
V gene: TRBV18
CDR3 DNA: TGTGCCAGCTCACCATTGGCAGGGGCTAATCAGCCCCAGCATTTT
CDR3 protein: CASSPLAGANQPQHF

clone size: .
D gene: .
J gene: TRBJ1-4
V gene: TRBV7-2
CDR3 DNA: TGTGCCAGCAGCTTAGCCGGGTTCGCTAATGAAAAACTGTTTTTT
CDR3 protein: CASSLAGFANEKLFF